This TCR beta chain was recorded in a study of blood T cell repertoires in COVID-19. There are 12 residues in the CDR3. V shed 3 bases and J shed 2 bases, with 5 bases lying between them. Germline CDR1 and CDR2: SNHLY and FYNNEI. In the authors' methods: How many nucleated cells were present was estimated from reference gene primer amplification. Method: immunoSEQ multiplex PCR; TCRdb's copy keeps in-frame clones and lacks some. V, J and clone size were drawn from that table, and D and trimming were deduced from the DNA. The profile covers fewer than 500,000 clones, with around 91% appearing a single time and 0.9% to 1.2% taken by the ten largest.

The chain has TRBV2 and TRBJ2-7, with no clear D. This receptor was obtained from a man aged 25 to 45 who had recovered from COVID-19. The sequencing sample was made of PBMCs or T cells enriched from blood (not recorded which). CDR3 nucleotide sequence: TGTGCCAGCAGTGACAGAACCTACGAGCAGTACTTC. It is translated as CASSDRTYEQYF.